The 18 T cell receptor beta chains below come from one sample, sequenced in a study of blood T cell repertoires in COVID-19. Libraries were prepared by immunoSEQ multiplex PCR; TCRdb keeps only in-frame clonotypes and omits some of them. Of about 68,000 clones in the sample, 75% to 90% were seen once. The source material was peripheral blood. The receptors stem from a man aged 45-65 years with acute or convalescent COVID-19.

V is TRBV28 and J is TRBJ2-2; TRBD2 matches 7 bases. This CDR3 region has 13 residues. The germline V gene encodes CDR1 MDHEN and CDR2 SYDVKM. The V gene end was trimmed by 6 bases and the J gene end by 8 bases; junction bases not matched to a gene: 6. The CDR3: CASRLSGTGELFF. In DNA, the CDR3 is TGTGCCAGCAGACTCAGCGGGACTGGGGAGCTGTTTTTT.

The chain links TRBV18 to TRBJ2-7; 9 nucleotides align to TRBD2. The CDR3 is 16 amino acids. From germline, CDR1 is KGHSH and CDR2 LQKENI. Trimming removed 1 base from V and 1 base from J; junction bases left unmatched: 5. CDR3 in amino acids: CASSPQREALSYEQYF. Written as DNA, the CDR3 is TGTGCCAGCTCACCACAGCGGGAGGCGCTTTCCTACGAGCAGTACTTC.

V usage is TRBV6-5 and J usage is TRBJ2-1; TRBD2 agrees at 10 bases. With 2 bases clipped from V and 4 bases from J, the junction kept 2 bases outside the gene matches. CDR1 MNHEY and CDR2 SVGAGI come from the germline V gene. The CDR3 spans 15 residues. The CDR3 protein is CASSYSGRGYNEQFF. DNA of the CDR3: TGTGCCAGCAGTTACAGCGGGAGGGGTTACAATGAGCAGTTCTTC.

V usage is TRBV28 and J usage is TRBJ1-1; D ambiguous. Germline CDR1 is MDHEN and CDR2 is SYDVKM. This CDR3 comprises 16 residues. The V and J ends lost 4 bases and 6 bases respectively, with 21 bases between them. The CDR3 is CASSYTVTTPMSEAFF. The CDR3, as DNA: TGTGCCAGCAGTTACACCGTCACTACTCCGATGTCTGAAGCTTTCTTT.

This clone was detected only once. The chain carries TRBV4-2 and TRBJ2-5; 10 nucleotides align to TRBD1. Germline CDR1 LGHNA, CDR2 YNFKEQ. The CDR3 extends over 14 amino acids. The V and J ends lost 1 base and 5 bases, in that order; junction bases with no gene match: 1. CDR3 sequence reads: CASSQGQGAETQYF. The DNA of the CDR3 is TGTGCCAGCAGCCAAGGACAGGGGGCGGAGACCCAGTACTTC.

The chain carries TRBV6-6 and TRBJ1-3; 7 nucleotides align to TRBD1. This CDR3 comprises 16 residues. V shed 5 bases and J 0 bases; nucleotides not matched to a gene: 7. Germline loops: CDR1 MNHNY, CDR2 SVGAGI (reference sequence). CDR3 amino acids: CASSLQGDFSGNTIYF. CDR3 DNA: TGTGCCAGCAGTCTCCAGGGGGATTTCTCTGGAAACACCATATATTTT.

The V gene is TRBV6-1, the J gene TRBJ1-2; no clear D. Germline CDR1 reads MNHNS; CDR2 reads SASEGT. Trimming shortened V by 1 base and J by 4 bases, and 10 bases separated the two germline ends. The CDR3 spans 14 residues. The CDR3 DNA follows: TGTGCCAGCAGTGAAGACAATCCCCCCTATGGCTACACCTTC. Translating gives CASSEDNPPYGYTF.

The chain is built from TRBV28 and TRBJ2-5, with 7 bases matching TRBD1. Germline assignment: CDR1 MDHEN and CDR2 SYDVKM. V was pared by 4 bases and J by 3 bases, with 2 bases of the junction left unmatched. This CDR3 is built from 13 residues. The CDR3 sequence is CASSSGQKETQYF. For the CDR3, the DNA is TGTGCCAGCAGTTCGGGACAGAAAGAGACCCAGTACTTC.

This chain uses TRBV4-1 with TRBJ2-1; weak D call: TRBD2 (6 bases). Trimming left V 5 bases short and J 0 bases short, with 17 bases between. Germline values: CDR1 MGHRA, CDR2 YSYEKL. The CDR3 loop spans 17 amino acids. CDR3 loop: CASSVRDLHLSYNEQFF. For the CDR3, the DNA is TGCGCCAGCAGCGTAAGGGACTTACACCTCTCCTACAATGAGCAGTTCTTC.

This clone was detected a few times. The chain employs TRBV5-3 and TRBJ2-7, with D possibly matching TRBD1 (5 bases). TRBV5-3 is an ORF, and what it does is uncertain. The CDR3 is 15 amino acids. The V gene lost 4 bases and the J gene lost 3 bases, with 17 bases spanning the gap. CDR3 loop: CARSPQGVRIYEQYV. The CDR3 DNA is TGTGCCAGAAGCCCGCAGGGTGTCCGTATCTACGAGCAGTACGTC.

This chain uses TRBV6-2 or TRBV6-3 with TRBJ2-7; perhaps TRBD1 as D (5 bases). The CDR3 loop spans 15 amino acids. Germline V gene sequence: CDR1 MNHEY, CDR2 SVGEGT. Trimming removed 4 bases from V and 3 bases from J, with 16 bases in between. The CDR3 reads CASSLAPNRFYEQYV. DNA for the CDR3: TGTGCCAGCAGTTTAGCCCCCAACAGGTTCTACGAGCAGTACGTC.

The chain combines TRBV19 with TRBJ1-5; TRBD1 aligns across 9 bases. The CDR3 is made up of 15 amino acids. CDR1 is LNHDA, CDR2 SQIVND, per germline (reference sequence). V was pared by 7 bases and J by 1 base, with 5 bases of the junction left unmatched. The CDR3 DNA is TGTGCCAGTACCCTAACAGGGGGCAGCAATCAGCCCCAGCATTTT. Its translation is CASTLTGGSNQPQHF.

The rearrangement joins TRBV30 to TRBJ1-2; D is unresolved. V lost 0 bases and J lost 1, with 12 bases in between. The CDR3 has 15 residues. From germline, CDR1 is GTSNPN and CDR2 SVGIG (reference sequence). The CDR3 protein is CAWSVSVSNNYGYTF. Here the CDR3 DNA reads TGTGCCTGGAGTGTCTCGGTATCTAATAACTATGGCTACACCTTC.

The J gene is TRBJ2-7, the V gene TRBV19; weak D call: TRBD2 (6 bases). With 1 base removed from V and 0 bases from J, the gap between germline ends came to 25 bases. The length of the CDR3 is 20 residues. Germline V gene data show CDR1 as LNHDA and CDR2 as SQIVND (reference sequence). The CDR3 DNA sequence: TGTGCCAGTAGTATAGCAGGGCCCGGAGGGTTGGCCCGGAGCTCCTACGAGCAGTACTTC. Its protein product is CASSIAGPGGLARSSYEQYF.

The chain uses TRBV27 and TRBJ1-1; D is unresolved. There are 11 residues in the CDR3. The germline gives CDR1 MNHEY, CDR2 SMNVEV (reference sequence). V lost 9 bases, J lost 8 bases, and 13 bases lay in between. In DNA form, the CDR3 reads TGTGCCAGTAAGACAAGTTTAGAAGCTTTCTTT. It yields the protein CASKTSLEAFF.

The chain recombines TRBV12-3 or TRBV12-4 with TRBJ2-5, with D maybe TRBD1 (6 bases). Trimming left V 6 bases short and J 3 bases short, with 11 bases between. The CDR3 totals 13 residues. CDR3 loop: CASRKTGEETQYF. CDR3 coding DNA: TGTGCCAGCAGAAAGACAGGAGAAGAGACCCAGTACTTC.

The chain combines TRBV11-3 with TRBJ2-1; TRBD1 agrees at 9 bases. The CDR3 consists of 15 residues. Germline V gene data show CDR1 as SGHNT and CDR2 as YENEEA. Trimming cost V 2 bases and J 9 bases; bases outside gene matches: 8. The CDR3 region is CASSLWGQGFSEQFF. The CDR3 region has the DNA TGTGCCAGCAGCTTATGGGGACAGGGATTCTCTGAGCAGTTCTTC.

The table lists this clone with a count of one. This chain joins TRBV5-6 and TRBJ2-3; the match to TRBD2 covers 9 bases. Unmatched junction bases numbered 6, after V lost 2 bases and J lost 2 bases. The CDR3 consists of 16 residues. Per the germline V gene, CDR1 is SGHDT and CDR2 is YYEEEE. The CDR3 sequence is CASSFTAGLATDTQYF. CDR3 DNA: TGTGCCAGCAGCTTCACCGCGGGACTAGCCACAGATACGCAGTATTTT.